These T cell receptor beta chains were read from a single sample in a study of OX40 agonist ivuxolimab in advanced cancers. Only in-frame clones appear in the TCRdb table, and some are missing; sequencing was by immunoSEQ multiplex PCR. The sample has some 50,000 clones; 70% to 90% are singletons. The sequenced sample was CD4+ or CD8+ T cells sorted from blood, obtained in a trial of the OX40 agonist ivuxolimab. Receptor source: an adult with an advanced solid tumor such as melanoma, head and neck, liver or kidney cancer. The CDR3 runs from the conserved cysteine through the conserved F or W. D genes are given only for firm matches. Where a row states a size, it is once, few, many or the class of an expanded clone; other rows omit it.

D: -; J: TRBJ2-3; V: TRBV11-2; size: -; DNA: TGTGCCAGCAGCTCGCCCCGTGCAGGCACAGATACGCAGTATTTT; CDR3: CASSSPRAGTDTQYF
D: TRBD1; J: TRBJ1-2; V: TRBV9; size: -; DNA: TGTGCCAGCAGCGTGAGGAACAGGGGGGACGGCTACACCTTC; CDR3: CASSVRNRGDGYTF
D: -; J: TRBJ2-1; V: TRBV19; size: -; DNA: TGTGCCAGTAGTCCCTCCTCGGGGAACTCCTACAATGAGCAGTTCTTC; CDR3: CASSPSSGNSYNEQFF
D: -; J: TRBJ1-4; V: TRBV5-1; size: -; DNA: TGCGCCAGCAGCTTGGGACCGAACAATGAAAAACTGTTTTTT; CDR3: CASSLGPNNEKLFF
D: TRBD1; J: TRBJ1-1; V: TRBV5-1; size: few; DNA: TGCGCCAGCAGCTTGGGCAACAGGGGAGGAAACACTGAAGCTTTCTTT; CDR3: CASSLGNRGGNTEAFF
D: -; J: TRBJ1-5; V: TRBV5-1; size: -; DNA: TGCGCCAGCAGCTTGGAGGGGGTTCAGCCCCAGCATTTT; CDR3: CASSLEGVQPQHF
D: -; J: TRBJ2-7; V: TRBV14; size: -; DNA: TGTGCCAGCAGCCAAGGTGCCCGATCGAACTACGAGCAGTACTTC; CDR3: CASSQGARSNYEQYF
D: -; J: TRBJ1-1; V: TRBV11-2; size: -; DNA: TGTGCCAGCAGCTTAGACCAGATGAACACTGAAGCTTTCTTT; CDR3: CASSLDQMNTEAFF
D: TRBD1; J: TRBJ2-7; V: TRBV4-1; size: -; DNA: TGCGCCAGCTCCCGAAACGACAGGGGAACTTTCGAGCAGTACTTC; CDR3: CASSRNDRGTFEQYF
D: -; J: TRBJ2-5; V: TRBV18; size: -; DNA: TGTGCCAGCTCACTCCCCGGTGGTACCCAAGAGACCCAGTACTTC; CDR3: CASSLPGGTQETQYF
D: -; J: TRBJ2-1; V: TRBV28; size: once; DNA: TGTGCCAGCAGTTTATATGAGGGCGGCTCCTACAATGAGCAGTTCTTC; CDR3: CASSLYEGGSYNEQFF
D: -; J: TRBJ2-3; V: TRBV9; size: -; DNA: TGTGCCAGCAGCGTAGGTATTTCTAGCACAGATACGCAGTATTTT; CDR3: CASSVGISSTDTQYF
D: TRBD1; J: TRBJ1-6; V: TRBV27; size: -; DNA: TGTGCCAGCAGTCAGCTACAGGGGGAATATTCACCCCTCCACTTT; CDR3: CASSQLQGEYSPLHF
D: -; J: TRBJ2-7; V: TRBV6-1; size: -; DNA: TGTGCCAGCTTCCGGGGCCTCTCCTACGAGCAGTACTTC; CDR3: CASFRGLSYEQYF
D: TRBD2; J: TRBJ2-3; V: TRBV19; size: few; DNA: TGTGCCAGTAGTACTCTTAGCGGGGGGGCCTGGGATACGCAGTATTTT; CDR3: CASSTLSGGAWDTQYF
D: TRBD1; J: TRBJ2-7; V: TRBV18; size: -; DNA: TGTGCCAGCTCACCCGGGACAGGTCTGTCCTACGAGCAGTACTTC; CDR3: CASSPGTGLSYEQYF
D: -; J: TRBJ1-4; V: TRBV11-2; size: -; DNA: TGTGCCAGCGGCGGCCTTAGCCTGTTTTTT; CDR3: CASGGLSLFF
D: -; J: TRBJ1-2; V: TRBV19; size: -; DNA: TGTGCCGTACGGTATGGCTATGGCTACACCTTC; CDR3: CAVRYGYGYTF
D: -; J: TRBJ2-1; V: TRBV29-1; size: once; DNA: TGCAGCGCCGCCCAGGGGCGAGCAAATGAGCAGTTCTTC; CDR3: CSAAQGRANEQFF
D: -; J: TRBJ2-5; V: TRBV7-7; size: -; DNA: TGTGCCAGCAGCCCCCGTGGGGCGGGCAGGGGAGGGGAGACCCAGTACTTC; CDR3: CASSPRGAGRGGETQYF
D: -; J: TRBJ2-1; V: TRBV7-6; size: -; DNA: TGTGCCAGCAGAGGTAGTTCTAACAATGAGCAGTTCTTC; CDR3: CASRGSSNNEQFF
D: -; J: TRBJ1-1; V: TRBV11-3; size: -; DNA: TGTGCCAGCAGCTTAGGTAGGGGGAGCACTGAAGCTTTCTTT; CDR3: CASSLGRGSTEAFF
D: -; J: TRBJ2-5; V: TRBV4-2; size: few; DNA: TGTGCCAGCAGCCAAGGAAGGCAGGGTAGCCAAGAGACCCAGTACTTC; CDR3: CASSQGRQGSQETQYF
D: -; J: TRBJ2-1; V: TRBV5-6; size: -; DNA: TGTGCCAGCAGCTTGGTCGGGACCTCCTACAATGAGCAGTTCTTC; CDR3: CASSLVGTSYNEQFF
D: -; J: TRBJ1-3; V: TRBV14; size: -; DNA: TGTGCCAGCAGCCTAGGCCTAGGATGGGGAAACACCATATATTTT; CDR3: CASSLGLGWGNTIYF
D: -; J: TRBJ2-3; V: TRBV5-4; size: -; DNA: TGTGCCAGCAGCGTCCTTGCCTCAGATACGCAGTATTTT; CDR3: CASSVLASDTQYF
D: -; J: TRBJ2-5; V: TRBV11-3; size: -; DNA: TGTGCCAGCAGCTTAGAGGGTTGGGAGACCCAGTACTTC; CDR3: CASSLEGWETQYF
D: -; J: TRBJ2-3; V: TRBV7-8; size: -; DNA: TGTGCCAGCAGCTTAAGTGGGTACAGCACAGATACGCAGTATTTT; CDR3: CASSLSGYSTDTQYF
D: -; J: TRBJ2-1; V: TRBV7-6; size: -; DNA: TGTGCCAGCAGTCCCCTGAGCAATGAGCAGTTCTTC; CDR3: CASSPLSNEQFF
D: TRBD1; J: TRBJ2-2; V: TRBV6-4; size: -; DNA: TGTGCCAGCAGCCGACAGGGTACCCTCACCGGGGAGCTGTTTTTT; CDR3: CASSRQGTLTGELFF